The clone carrying this T cell receptor (beta chain) occurred a few times. The antigen is not known. The entry originates in a study of shared clonotypes between healthy human individuals. Generated by immunoSEQ multiplex PCR, the TCRdb table keeps only in-frame clones and is missing some. The table records about 2.1 million clones, about 93% of them present only once. Study results and caveats: Large depth notwithstanding, sorted-subset sequencing proved incomplete by rarefaction. Collection of samples was limited to blood; tissue repertoires likely differ.

In the naive CD8 group, cells lacked CD45RO and were positively selected for CCR7, so terminally differentiated effector memory CD45RA+ cells were left out. The sequencing input was naive CD8+ T cells from PBMCs. The receptor was isolated from a young man in good health. Some clones in this sample may be carry-over from other donors' samples.

The CDR3 nucleotides are TGTGCCAGCTCCTCAGAAGAAAACAATGAGCAGTTCTTC. It codes for CASSSEENNEQFF. The chain uses TRBV6-4 and TRBJ2-1; no reliable D call. The V gene's germline CDR1 is MRHNA and CDR2 SNTAGT. The CDR3 loop spans 13 amino acids. Trimming shortened V by 8 bases and J by 5 bases, and 13 bases separated the two germline ends.